This T cell receptor (beta chain) was observed in a study of blood T cell repertoires in COVID-19. In the study overall: The origin of the acute and convalescent COVID-19 samples was the United States, Italy and Spain. The analysed material was cDNA or gDNA that came from T cells, B-cell-depleted T cells, or PBMCs.

Clones were read by immunoSEQ multiplex PCR, and TCRdb kept only the in-frame ones, dropping some. There are about 220,000 clones in the sample; about 90% occur only once, and over 12% lies in the top ten. The age range of participants was 18 to 89 years, with residence in more than 20 US areas. Categorization into cohorts depended on clinical history that participants reported. This clone was picked up a small number of times. This receptor was taken from a woman aged 45-65 years with acute COVID-19. Sequencing was performed on PBMCs or T cells enriched from blood (not recorded which).

The CDR3 is CASSPPTWDRANQPQHF. The DNA of the CDR3 is TGTGCCAGCTCACCTCCCACCTGGGACAGGGCCAATCAGCCCCAGCATTTT. V is TRBV18 and J is TRBJ1-5, with 9 bases aligning to TRBD1. Per germline, CDR1 KGHSH and CDR2 LQKENI. Trimming removed 3 bases from V and 3 bases from J; junction bases left unmatched: 9. The CDR3 length is 17 residues.